Reported below is one TCR beta chain. This sample stems from a study of PD-L1 blockade in urothelial cancer. Study overall: Bladder-origin urothelial cancer in males covered about 90% of the 29 patients. The authors examined blood 3 weeks (second dose) and 6 weeks after treatment start.

Time point of the sample: peripheral blood 6 weeks after treatment start. Each patient supplied 1 to 8 pretreatment and on-treatment samples. This table comes from immunoSEQ multiplex PCR, and its TCRdb copy is limited to in-frame clones, with some not included. The data contain about 40,000 clones, 70% to 90% of them singletons. J gave up 6 bases and V 11 bases, and 10 bases lay outside the gene matches. The CDR3 consists of 13 residues. The germline V gene has CDR1 KGHSH and CDR2 LQKENI. This TCR was recovered from a man between 65 and 85 years old with urothelial cancer. The V call is TRBV18, the J call TRBJ1-2, with 9 bases identical to TRBD1. Sequencing used PBMCs, obtained around atezolizumab (anti-PD-L1) treatment. The CDR3 is CASRVGTGNGYTF. DNA for the CDR3: TGTGCCTCCCGGGTCGGGACAGGGAATGGCTACACCTTC.